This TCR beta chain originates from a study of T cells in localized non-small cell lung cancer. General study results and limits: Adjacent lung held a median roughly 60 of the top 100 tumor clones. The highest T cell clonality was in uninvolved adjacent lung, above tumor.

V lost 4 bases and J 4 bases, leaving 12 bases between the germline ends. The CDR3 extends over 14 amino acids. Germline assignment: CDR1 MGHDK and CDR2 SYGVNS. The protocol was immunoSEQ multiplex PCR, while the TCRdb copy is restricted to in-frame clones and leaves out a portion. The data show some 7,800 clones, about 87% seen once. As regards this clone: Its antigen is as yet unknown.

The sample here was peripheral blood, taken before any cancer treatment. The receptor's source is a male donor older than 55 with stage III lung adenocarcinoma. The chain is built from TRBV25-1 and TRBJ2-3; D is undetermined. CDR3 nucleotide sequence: TGTGCCAGCAGTGGCTTGTGGACCGCAGATACGCAGTATTTT. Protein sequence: CASSGLWTADTQYF.